One sample yielded the 15 T cell receptor beta chains listed below, sequenced in a study of T cells after yellow fever vaccination. One entry per CDR3 protein, called by TCRdb with MiXCR from the 5' RACE reads. Among some 600,000 distinct CDR3 sequences listed, approximately 16% were seen once. The sequenced sample was PBMCs, obtained 5 days after the first yellow fever vaccination. The receptors were gathered from a man aged 18-30 years who received the YFV17D yellow fever vaccine.

The V gene is TRBV20-1, the J gene TRBJ1-2, with 9 bases matching TRBD1. The V segment lost 8 bases and the J segment 4 bases; nucleotides outside the gene matches: 8. CDR1 and CDR2 (germline): DFQATT, SNEGSKA (reference sequence). This CDR3 has 13 residues. The CDR3 is CSKTGTGFYGYTF. The DNA of the CDR3 is TGCAGTAAAACCGGGACAGGGTTCTATGGCTACACCTTC.

The chain has TRBV29-1 and TRBJ1-3; D is uncertain. V lost 4 bases and J 3 bases, leaving 16 bases between the germline ends. The germline gives CDR1 SQVTM, CDR2 ANQGSEA. The CDR3 runs to 15 residues. The CDR3: CSVGGQAQGGNTIYF. CDR3 DNA: TGCAGCGTTGGTGGTCAAGCCCAAGGTGGAAACACCATATATTTT.

This clonotype was seen ten or more times. This rearrangement joins TRBV7-2 to TRBJ1-2, with 7 positions matching TRBD1. The CDR3 sequence is 14 residues long. Germline CDR1 is SGHTA and CDR2 is FQGNSA. The ends lost 5 bases at V and 4 bases at J; junction bases unmatched: 7. Here the CDR3 DNA reads TGTGCCAGCAGCCCCGCGGGGGACAGCTATGGCTACACCTTC. Protein: CASSPAGDSYGYTF.

The rearrangement uses TRBV12-5 and TRBJ2-5; TRBD2 might be the D (5 bases). Trimming left V 6 bases short and J 4 bases short, with 18 bases between. Per the germline V gene, CDR1 is LGHNT and CDR2 is FRNRAP. This CDR3 is built from 15 residues. CDR3 bases: TGTGCTAGTGGCGGGGAACCCGGCTGGAGAGAGACCCAGTACTTC. Translation gives CASGGEPGWRETQYF. The full variable domain, in which reference TRBV12-5 and TRBJ2-5 provide the parts outside the CDR3, is DARVTQTPRHKVTEMGQEVTMRCQPILGHNTVFWYRQTMMQGLELLAYFRNRAPLDDSGMPKDRFSAEMPDATLATLKIQPSEPRDSAVYFCASGGEPGWRETQYFGPGTRLLVL.

The J gene is TRBJ1-5, the V gene TRBV6-2 or TRBV6-3; no clear D gene. The CDR3 contains 13 residues. Between the trimmed V and J ends, which lost 7 bases and 7 bases, there was a span of 14 bases. Looked up from germline, CDR1 is MNHEY and CDR2 is SVGEGT. The DNA of the CDR3 is TGTGCCAGCACCGTCCCTGGCTGGCAGCCCCAGCATTTT. Amino acids: CASTVPGWQPQHF.

With respect to this clonotype: A junction end diverges from the germline sequence, so it may reflect a read error. This chain joins TRBV3-1 and TRBJ2-3, with TRBD1 matching over 7 bases. This CDR3 comprises 17 residues. Germline assignment: CDR1 LGHDT and CDR2 YNNKEL (reference sequence). The CDR3 spells CTSSWAGTEPSADTQYF. Here the CDR3 DNA reads TGTACCAGCAGTTGGGCCGGGACAGAGCCTTCAGCGGATACGCAGTATTTT.

The V call is TRBV5-1, the J call TRBJ2-1; D is ambiguous. The V gene lost 0 bases and the J gene lost 0 bases, with 7 bases spanning the gap. Germline V gene sequence: CDR1 SGHRS, CDR2 YFSETQ. This CDR3 has 15 amino acids. Here the CDR3 DNA reads TGCGCCAGCAGCTTGGGTCAAGTCTCCTACAATGAGCAGTTCTTC. Translating it yields CASSLGQVSYNEQFF.

The chain combines TRBV7-9 with TRBJ2-2; D gene uncertain. This CDR3 is built from 15 residues. Germline CDR1 reads SEHNR; CDR2 reads FQNEAQ (reference sequence). V lost 5 bases to trimming and J lost 7 bases, with 17 bases between them. CDR3 in amino acids: CASSNRLGSGGELFF. In nucleotides, the CDR3 is TGTGCCAGCAGCAACCGGCTTGGTTCGGGCGGGGAGCTGTTTTTT. Together with reference TRBV7-9 and TRBJ2-2, the CDR3 gives the full variable domain: DTGVSQNPRHKITKRGQNVTFRCDPISEHNRLYWYRQTLGQGPEFLTYFQNEAQLEKSRLLSDRFSAERPKGSFSTLEIQRTEQGDSAMYLCASSNRLGSGGELFFGEGSRLTVL.

The chain is built from TRBV27 and TRBJ2-7, with D perhaps TRBD1 or TRBD2 (6 bases each). CDR1 and CDR2 from the germline V gene are MNHEY and SMNVEV (reference sequence). The CDR3 is made up of 11 amino acids. Trimming cost V 6 bases and J 7 bases, with 10 bases left between them. CDR3 protein: CASSRGLEQYF. The CDR3, as DNA: TGTGCCAGCAGCCGGGGGCTAGAGCAGTACTTC.

The rearrangement joins TRBV10-3 to TRBJ2-5, with D uncertain. Germline V gives CDR1 ENHRY, CDR2 SYGVKD. The CDR3 length is 13 residues. Trimming shortened V by 3 bases and J by 6 bases, and 11 bases separated the two germline ends. DNA of the CDR3: TGTGCCATCAGTGAATTAAGGGTACAGACCCAGTACTTC. Protein: CAISELRVQTQYF.

This clonotype came up a few times. The rearrangement uses TRBV12-3 or TRBV12-4 and TRBJ1-4; D unresolved. This CDR3 region has 13 residues. V lost 6 bases, J lost 7 bases, and 12 bases lay in between. CDR3 DNA sequence: TGTGCCAGCAGCAATCTCCTAACTGAAAAACTGTTTTTT. Encoded protein: CASSNLLTEKLFF.

The chain joins TRBV19 to TRBJ2-5; 13 positions agree with TRBD2. Losses at the gene ends were 1 base for V and 4 bases for J; bases not matched to a gene: 6. Germline-derived CDR1 and CDR2 are LNHDA and SQIVND (reference sequence). The CDR3 totals 17 residues. The DNA of the CDR3 is TGTGCCAGTAGTATAGGATTGGGACTAGCGGGGTTAGAGACCCAGTACTTC. Protein product: CASSIGLGLAGLETQYF.

In its sample, this clonotype was seen a few times. The V call is TRBV7-2, the J call TRBJ1-6; D uncertain. Germline V gene data show CDR1 as SGHTA and CDR2 as FQGNSA. The CDR3 is 13 residues long. Trimming stripped 5 bases from V and 7 bases from J, with 9 bases between. CDR3 region: CASSDRRNSPLHF. CDR3 nucleotide sequence: TGTGCCAGCAGCGATCGGCGGAATTCACCCCTCCACTTT. The full variable domain, its missing parts supplied by reference TRBV7-2 and TRBJ1-6, is GAGVSQSPSNKVTEKGKDVELRCDPISGHTALYWYRQSLGQGLEFLIYFQGNSAPDKSGLPSDRFSAERTGGSVSTLTIQRTQQEDSAVYLCASSDRRNSPLHFGNGTRLTVT.

The CDR3 loop is CASTLRAGANTGELFF. The CDR3 DNA is TGCGCCAGCACCCTCCGAGCGGGGGCGAACACCGGGGAGCTGTTTTTT. The V gene is TRBV5-1, the J gene TRBJ2-2; 8 positions match TRBD2. The CDR3 consists of 16 residues. J was trimmed by 0 bases and V by 6 bases; bases with no gene match: 7. Germline assignment: CDR1 SGHRS and CDR2 YFSETQ.

The V gene is TRBV4-1, the J gene TRBJ2-1; 11 nucleotides match TRBD2. CDR3 length: 15 residues. Germline V CDR1 and CDR2: MGHRA, YSYEKL. V dropped 4 bases and J dropped 8; count of bases not matched to a gene: 7. The CDR3 DNA reads as TGCGCCAGCAGCCGAGTAGCGGGGGGGACGGATGAGCAGTTCTTC. Translating it yields CASSRVAGGTDEQFF.